The 10 T cell receptor beta chains presented below share a single source sample, sequenced in a study of post-analysis software for immune sequencing data. Overall study findings and caveats: The study found TRBV5-6, TRBV5-1 and TRBV20-1 among five TRBV segments more frequent in patients than controls.

Unique molecular identifiers were built into the TCR beta cDNA libraries. TCRdb re-called the PCR reads with MiXCR, one entry per CDR3 protein. The sample gives hundreds of thousands of distinct CDR3 sequences, about 40% of which show up once; more than 1.5% is in the top ten. Antigen specificity for these receptors is unknown. Sequencing was performed on blood. The receptors stem from a girl between 10 and 17 years old with multiple sclerosis.

V usage is TRBV12-3 or TRBV12-4 and J usage is TRBJ2-7; no firm D call. V was trimmed by 6 bases and J by 3 bases, leaving 18 bases between them. The CDR3 is 15 residues long. CDR3 protein: CASSPYGEELYEQYF. The CDR3 nucleotides are TGTGCCAGCAGCCCCTATGGCGAGGAACTCTACGAGCAGTACTTC.

J is TRBJ2-7 and V is TRBV20-1; 8 bases line up with TRBD2. The V gene's germline CDR1 is DFQATT and CDR2 SNEGSKA (reference sequence). Trimming took 6 bases from V and 7 from J; bases not matched to a gene: 14. CDR3 length: 14 residues. The CDR3 is CSAAGQREFDEQYF. CDR3 nucleotide sequence: TGCAGTGCCGCGGGCCAGCGGGAGTTCGATGAGCAGTACTTC.

The chain joins TRBV20-1 to TRBJ2-1; D is perhaps TRBD2 (5 bases). The CDR3 length is 15 residues. Germline CDR1 DFQATT, CDR2 SNEGSKA (reference sequence). Trimming shortened V by 3 bases and J by 0 bases, and 12 bases separated the two germline ends. The CDR3 is CSASGLTSSYNEQFF. The CDR3 DNA reads as TGCAGTGCTAGCGGACTCACTAGCTCCTACAATGAGCAGTTCTTC.

As regards this clonotype: Relative to the germline gene, one junction end is altered; a read error may explain this. This chain connects TRBV5-5 to TRBJ2-6; D may be TRBD1 or TRBD2 (6 bases each). Germline V lookup: CDR1 SGHKS, CDR2 YYEKEE (reference sequence). There are 16 residues in the CDR3. The DNA of the CDR3 is TGTGCCAGCAGCTTGGGTAGGGGGGCTGGGGCCAACGTCCGGACTTTC. It translates to CASSLGRGAGANVRTF. The variable domain in full, completed from reference TRBV5-5 and TRBJ2-6, reads DAGVTQSPTHLIKTRGQQVTLRCSPISGHKSVSWYQQVLGQGPQFIFQYYEKEERGRGNFPDRFSARQFPNYSSELNVNALLLGDSALYLCASSLGRGAGANVRTFGAGSRLTVL.

This chain connects TRBV3-1 to TRBJ2-1; D may be TRBD1 or TRBD2 (5 bases each). Trimming took 2 bases from V and 7 from J, leaving 12 bases between them. CDR3 length: 14 residues. CDR1 and CDR2 from the germline V gene are LGHDT and YNNKEL (reference sequence). CDR3 in DNA: TGTGCCAGCAGCCAATGGGGGTTGGGGAATGAGCAGTTCTTC. This codes for CASSQWGLGNEQFF.

In its sample, this clonotype was seen a few times. The chain is built from TRBV12-3 or TRBV12-4 and TRBJ2-3, with 7 positions matching TRBD2. The J segment lost 8 bases and the V segment lost 5 bases, leaving 7 bases of the junction unmatched. This CDR3 spans 13 amino acids. CDR3 nucleotide sequence: TGTGCCAGCAGTACTCCGGGGGGTGGTACGCAGTATTTT. Its translation is CASSTPGGGTQYF.

This sequence joins TRBV4-1 and TRBJ1-1; the D is unclear. The V end was cut by 2 bases, the J end by 9 bases, with 13 bases between. CDR1 is MGHRA and CDR2 is YSYEKL in the germline V gene. The CDR3 runs 13 residues. The CDR3 coding sequence is TGCGCCAGCAGCCAACTCCAGACGGTAAAAGCTTTCTTT. This gives the protein CASSQLQTVKAFF.

This clonotype came up a few times. This chain connects TRBV12-3 or TRBV12-4 to TRBJ2-7; no firm D call. The CDR3 runs to 12 residues. The V end was cut by 6 bases, the J end by 4 bases, with 10 bases between. In DNA form, the CDR3 reads TGTGCCAGCAGACTTCAGGATTACGAGCAGTACTTC. This sequence encodes CASRLQDYEQYF.

This clonotype turned up a few times. This chain connects TRBV4-2 to TRBJ2-7, with TRBD2 as a possible D gene (5 bases). The CDR3 covers 13 residues. CDR1 and CDR2 (germline): LGHNA, YNFKEQ. V was clipped by 0 bases and J by 10 bases, with 13 bases between them. CDR3 residues: CASSQDRRELQYF. CDR3 in DNA: TGTGCCAGCAGCCAAGATAGAAGGGAGCTCCAGTACTTC.

The chain is built from TRBV10-3 and TRBJ1-5, with 11 bases that match TRBD1. This CDR3 comprises 15 residues. Germline lookup yields CDR1 ENHRY and CDR2 SYGVKD. V shed 4 bases and J 7 bases; nucleotides not matched to a gene: 6. The CDR3 spells CAISGDRGERQPQHF. The CDR3, as DNA: TGTGCCATCAGTGGGGACAGGGGGGAGAGGCAGCCCCAGCATTTT.